A selection of T cell receptor beta chains follows, all from one sample in a study of T cells in localized non-small cell lung cancer. Measured with immunoSEQ multiplex PCR; TCRdb has only the in-frame clones, and not every one. The sample lists about 4,400 clones; over 20% were seen once. Material: lung tumor tissue, obtained before any cancer treatment. These receptors were obtained from a female donor aged 60 or older with stage I lung adenocarcinoma. Each CDR3 is given with its conserved first and last residue. Each record gives: D gene, V gene, clone size, J gene, CDR3 DNA, CDR3 protein. The D gene is left open where the match is weak. Clone size is given for some rows only: seen once, a few or many times, or a class if the clone is expanded.

d_gene: -
v_gene: TRBV11-3
abundance: medium-sized
j_gene: TRBJ1-1
CDR3nt: TGTGCCAGCAGCTTCTTGGGGACGGACACTGAAGCTTTCTTT
CDR3aa: CASSFLGTDTEAFF

d_gene: -
v_gene: TRBV9
abundance: medium-sized
j_gene: TRBJ1-2
CDR3nt: TGTGCCAGCAGCGTAGAGGGCTTCCCCTACCGCTACACCTTC
CDR3aa: CASSVEGFPYRYTF

d_gene: -
v_gene: TRBV19
abundance: medium-sized
j_gene: TRBJ2-7
CDR3nt: TGTGCCAGTAGTCCGGACGGGGCTCAAGGCGAGCAGTACTTC
CDR3aa: CASSPDGAQGEQYF

d_gene: TRBD2
v_gene: TRBV11-3
abundance: -
j_gene: TRBJ2-3
CDR3nt: TGTGCCAGCAGCTTGTATTTAGCGGGAGGTTCTATAGATACGCAGTATTTT
CDR3aa: CASSLYLAGGSIDTQYF

d_gene: -
v_gene: TRBV29-1
abundance: -
j_gene: TRBJ2-1
CDR3nt: TGCAGCGTTGTGGCCTCTAGCTCCTACAATGAGCAGTTCTTC
CDR3aa: CSVVASSSYNEQFF

d_gene: TRBD1
v_gene: TRBV6-8
abundance: few
j_gene: TRBJ1-6
CDR3nt: TGTGCCAGCAGTCGACAGGGTGATTCACCCCTCCACTTT
CDR3aa: CASSRQGDSPLHF

d_gene: -
v_gene: TRBV6-8
abundance: -
j_gene: TRBJ2-1
CDR3nt: TGTGCCAGCAGTTTCCTGAATGGCGAGCAGTTCTTC
CDR3aa: CASSFLNGEQFF

d_gene: -
v_gene: TRBV6-8
abundance: medium-sized
j_gene: TRBJ1-5
CDR3nt: TGTGCCAGCAGTTCCTTAAGCGGTATAGGTAATCAGCCCCAGCATTTT
CDR3aa: CASSSLSGIGNQPQHF

d_gene: -
v_gene: TRBV18
abundance: once
j_gene: TRBJ1-6
CDR3nt: TGTGCCAGCTCACTAAGCGGGGCTATTAATTCACCCCTCCACTTT
CDR3aa: CASSLSGAINSPLHF

d_gene: TRBD1
v_gene: TRBV11-3
abundance: few
j_gene: TRBJ2-1
CDR3nt: TGTGCCAGCAGCCGCCCAGGGGGTCCCTCCTACAATGAGCAGTTCTTC
CDR3aa: CASSRPGGPSYNEQFF

d_gene: TRBD2
v_gene: TRBV29-1
abundance: once
j_gene: TRBJ2-1
CDR3nt: TGCAGCGTGAGGGGCGGCGGGGGGGCTAACAATGAGCAGTTCTTC
CDR3aa: CSVRGGGGANNEQFF

d_gene: -
v_gene: TRBV9
abundance: few
j_gene: TRBJ2-7
CDR3nt: TGTGCCAGCAGCGTAGGTGACAGCAGTACCTACGAGCAGTACTTC
CDR3aa: CASSVGDSSTYEQYF

d_gene: TRBD1
v_gene: TRBV6-8
abundance: -
j_gene: TRBJ1-1
CDR3nt: TGTGCCAGCCTAAACCGAGGGACAGGCCCCGAAGCTTTCTTT
CDR3aa: CASLNRGTGPEAFF

d_gene: -
v_gene: TRBV9
abundance: -
j_gene: TRBJ1-6
CDR3nt: TGTGCCAGCAGAAATGGACAAACCCTCATGGCACCCCTCCACTTT
CDR3aa: CASRNGQTLMAPLHF

d_gene: -
v_gene: TRBV11-3
abundance: -
j_gene: TRBJ2-3
CDR3nt: TGTGCCAGCAGCTTAGACGGATCCACAGATACGCAGTATTTT
CDR3aa: CASSLDGSTDTQYF

d_gene: -
v_gene: TRBV10-2
abundance: -
j_gene: TRBJ2-5
CDR3nt: TGCGCCAGCAGGGAGGACAGGGAGGGAAAGACCCAGTACTTC
CDR3aa: CASREDREGKTQYF

d_gene: -
v_gene: TRBV11-3
abundance: many
j_gene: TRBJ1-1
CDR3nt: TGTGCCAGCAGCTTAGGGGGGAGCCCTAACACTGAAGCTTTCTTT
CDR3aa: CASSLGGSPNTEAFF

d_gene: -
v_gene: TRBV18
abundance: -
j_gene: TRBJ2-1
CDR3nt: TGTGCCAGCTCACCCCCCCAATACGCGAATGAGCAGTTCTTC
CDR3aa: CASSPPQYANEQFF

d_gene: TRBD1
v_gene: TRBV6-8
abundance: medium-sized
j_gene: TRBJ2-3
CDR3nt: TGTGCCAGCAGTTACTCGGGACAGGGGTGGCCAGATACGCAGTATTTT
CDR3aa: CASSYSGQGWPDTQYF

d_gene: -
v_gene: TRBV9
abundance: few
j_gene: TRBJ2-6
CDR3nt: TGTGCCAGCAGCGTGTCAGGCTCCGGGGCCAACGTCCTGACTTTC
CDR3aa: CASSVSGSGANVLTF

d_gene: -
v_gene: TRBV30
abundance: -
j_gene: TRBJ2-7
CDR3nt: TGTGCCTGGTCCCTGTTCTCCTACGAGCAGTACTTC
CDR3aa: CAWSLFSYEQYF

d_gene: -
v_gene: TRBV11-3
abundance: many
j_gene: TRBJ2-5
CDR3nt: TGTGCCAGCAGCTTGTGGAGAAGGCTTCAAGAGACCCAGTACTTC
CDR3aa: CASSLWRRLQETQYF

d_gene: -
v_gene: TRBV25-1
abundance: -
j_gene: TRBJ1-1
CDR3nt: TGTGCCACTACAGGAAGGGGACTTAGGAACACTGAAGCTTTCTTT
CDR3aa: CATTGRGLRNTEAFF

d_gene: TRBD1
v_gene: TRBV14
abundance: -
j_gene: TRBJ2-1
CDR3nt: TGTGCCAGCAGCCCCCGGGACAGCTCCTACAATGAGCAGTTCTTC
CDR3aa: CASSPRDSSYNEQFF

d_gene: TRBD1
v_gene: TRBV9
abundance: -
j_gene: TRBJ1-5
CDR3nt: TGTGCCAGCAACCGCAAAGGGGGACAGAGAAATCAGCCCCAGCATTTT
CDR3aa: CASNRKGGQRNQPQHF

d_gene: -
v_gene: TRBV4-1
abundance: -
j_gene: TRBJ2-2
CDR3nt: TGCGCCAGCAGCCAGCAGGGGCGTGCCGGGGAGCTGTTTTTT
CDR3aa: CASSQQGRAGELFF

d_gene: -
v_gene: TRBV30
abundance: -
j_gene: TRBJ1-3
CDR3nt: TGTGCCTGGAGTGTATCCGTACTTGGAAACACCATATATTTT
CDR3aa: CAWSVSVLGNTIYF

d_gene: TRBD1
v_gene: TRBV15
abundance: few
j_gene: TRBJ1-5
CDR3nt: TGTGCCACCAGACAGGGGTCGAACAATCAGCCCCAGCATTTT
CDR3aa: CATRQGSNNQPQHF

d_gene: TRBD1
v_gene: TRBV30
abundance: -
j_gene: TRBJ1-3
CDR3nt: TGTGCCTGGAGTAGAGGGGGCGGCAGGGGGTTCTCTGGAAACACCATATATTTT
CDR3aa: CAWSRGGGRGFSGNTIYF

d_gene: TRBD1
v_gene: TRBV30
abundance: few
j_gene: TRBJ1-3
CDR3nt: TGTGCCTCCGATAGAGGGACAGGGCGAAACACCATATATTTT
CDR3aa: CASDRGTGRNTIYF

d_gene: TRBD1
v_gene: TRBV29-1
abundance: -
j_gene: TRBJ2-1
CDR3nt: TGCAGCGTGGGACAGGGGATGAATGAGCAGTTCTTC
CDR3aa: CSVGQGMNEQFF

d_gene: -
v_gene: TRBV9
abundance: medium-sized
j_gene: TRBJ1-1
CDR3nt: TGTGCCAGCAGCCCTACCGTAGGGGTTGGCTCTTCTGAAGCTTTCTTT
CDR3aa: CASSPTVGVGSSEAFF

d_gene: TRBD2
v_gene: TRBV9
abundance: medium-sized
j_gene: TRBJ2-1
CDR3nt: TGTGCCAGCAGCATCGGACTAGCGGACGGAAACAATGAGCAGTTCTTC
CDR3aa: CASSIGLADGNNEQFF

d_gene: -
v_gene: TRBV11-3
abundance: -
j_gene: TRBJ2-3
CDR3nt: TGTGCCAGCAGCTTAGTAGCGCTCGCAGATACGCAGTATTTT
CDR3aa: CASSLVALADTQYF

d_gene: -
v_gene: TRBV6-8
abundance: few
j_gene: TRBJ2-7
CDR3nt: TGTGCCAGCAGTGGTGCCGGGAGTCGGTCCTACGAGCAGTACTTC
CDR3aa: CASSGAGSRSYEQYF

d_gene: -
v_gene: TRBV5-1
abundance: few
j_gene: TRBJ1-2
CDR3nt: TGCGCCAGCAGCCTAGATACAGGGAGGGTGTATGGCTACACCTTC
CDR3aa: CASSLDTGRVYGYTF

d_gene: -
v_gene: TRBV11-3
abundance: -
j_gene: TRBJ2-3
CDR3nt: TGTGCCAGCAGCCCCTGGGCTTCTAGCACAGATACGCAGTATTTT
CDR3aa: CASSPWASSTDTQYF

d_gene: -
v_gene: TRBV5-1
abundance: -
j_gene: TRBJ1-1
CDR3nt: TGCGCCAGCAGCAGGGACGGACTGAACACTGAAGCTTTCTTT
CDR3aa: CASSRDGLNTEAFF

d_gene: TRBD1
v_gene: TRBV19
abundance: -
j_gene: TRBJ1-1
CDR3nt: TGTGCCAGTAGTATCGGGGCCAGGGGGTTTTCTGATGACAAGACTGAAGCTTTCTTT
CDR3aa: CASSIGARGFSDDKTEAFF

d_gene: -
v_gene: TRBV1
abundance: few
j_gene: TRBJ2-1
CDR3nt: TGCGCCAGCAGCCAGGAGACAGGGAGCGTCTACAATGAGCAGTTCTTC
CDR3aa: CASSQETGSVYNEQFF

d_gene: TRBD1
v_gene: TRBV19
abundance: -
j_gene: TRBJ2-3
CDR3nt: TGTGCCAGTAGTCCCCGGGACAGGGGGAGAGATACGCAGTATTTT
CDR3aa: CASSPRDRGRDTQYF

d_gene: TRBD1
v_gene: TRBV11-3
abundance: few
j_gene: TRBJ1-1
CDR3nt: TGTGCCAGCAGACCTCGACAGGGGGCTAACACTGAAGCTTTCTTT
CDR3aa: CASRPRQGANTEAFF

d_gene: -
v_gene: TRBV9
abundance: -
j_gene: TRBJ2-7
CDR3nt: TGTGCCAGCAGCGTGTTTGATAGGGATCGGGAGCAGTACTTC
CDR3aa: CASSVFDRDREQYF

d_gene: -
v_gene: TRBV6-7
abundance: -
j_gene: TRBJ2-3
CDR3nt: TGTGCCAGCAGTGGCCGACAGGCCGGGCCAGATACGCAGTATTTT
CDR3aa: CASSGRQAGPDTQYF

d_gene: -
v_gene: TRBV11-3
abundance: -
j_gene: TRBJ1-1
CDR3nt: TGTGCCAGCAGCTTGCAGGGAAGGGGAGGAAGCACTGAAGCTTTCTTT
CDR3aa: CASSLQGRGGSTEAFF

d_gene: -
v_gene: TRBV9
abundance: -
j_gene: TRBJ2-3
CDR3nt: TGTGCCAGCAACAGGTCCCCGACAGATACGCAGTATTTT
CDR3aa: CASNRSPTDTQYF

d_gene: -
v_gene: TRBV23-1
abundance: -
j_gene: TRBJ1-1
CDR3nt: TGCGCCAGCAGCCAAGATATAGGGAACACTGAAGCTTTCTTT
CDR3aa: CASSQDIGNTEAFF

d_gene: TRBD2
v_gene: TRBV11-3
abundance: many
j_gene: TRBJ2-7
CDR3nt: TGTGCCAGCAGCCCGCGCGCCACTAGCGACGAGCAGTACTTC
CDR3aa: CASSPRATSDEQYF

d_gene: TRBD1
v_gene: TRBV15
abundance: -
j_gene: TRBJ1-1
CDR3nt: TGTGCCACCAGCAAGACATTGACAGGGAGGACTGAAGCTTTCTTT
CDR3aa: CATSKTLTGRTEAFF

d_gene: TRBD2
v_gene: TRBV11-3
abundance: -
j_gene: TRBJ2-7
CDR3nt: TGTGCCAGCAGCTGGGGACTAGCTCCGGCCCACGAGCAGTACTTC
CDR3aa: CASSWGLAPAHEQYF

d_gene: -
v_gene: TRBV9
abundance: -
j_gene: TRBJ2-1
CDR3nt: TGTGCCAGCAGCGGCGGAGTCTACAATGAGCAGTTCTTC
CDR3aa: CASSGGVYNEQFF